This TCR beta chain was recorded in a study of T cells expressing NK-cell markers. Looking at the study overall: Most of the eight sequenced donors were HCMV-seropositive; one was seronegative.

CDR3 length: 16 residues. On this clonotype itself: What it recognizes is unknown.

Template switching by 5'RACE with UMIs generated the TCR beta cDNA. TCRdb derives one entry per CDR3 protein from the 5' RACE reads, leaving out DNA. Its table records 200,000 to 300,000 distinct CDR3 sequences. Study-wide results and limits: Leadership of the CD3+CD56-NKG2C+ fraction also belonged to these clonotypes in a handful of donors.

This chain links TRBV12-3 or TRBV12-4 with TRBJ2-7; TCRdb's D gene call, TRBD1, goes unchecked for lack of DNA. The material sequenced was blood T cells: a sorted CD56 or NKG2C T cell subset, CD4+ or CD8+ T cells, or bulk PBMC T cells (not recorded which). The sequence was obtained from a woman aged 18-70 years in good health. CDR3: CASSPSGTILSYEQYF.